This TCR beta chain was recovered during a study of T cell responses to AZD1222 COVID-19 vaccine. The study's findings and limits: With two AZD1222 doses given, Spike-specific TCR breadth and depth both rose. Clonal diversity was possibly underestimated, and white British individuals and females predominated among donors. Repertoire sampling was restricted to post-peak T cell response timepoints.

This clone was recorded a few times. Its matching antigen is unknown. Profiled with immunoSEQ multiplex PCR; TCRdb holds only in-frame clones, not every one. Among roughly 140,000 clones listed, 85% to 95% were seen once. Germline CDR1 SNHLY, CDR2 FYNNEI. The CDR3 runs 16 residues. Trimming cost V 8 bases and J 0 bases, with 20 bases left between them. The chain carries TRBV2 and TRBJ2-7; a weak D match, TRBD2 (5 bases). The clonotype comes from an adult who had recovered from COVID-19. The sequenced sample was peripheral blood, obtained after recovery from COVID-19. The CDR3 coding sequence is TGTGCCAGCGATGAAGCCGGACTTCAACCCTCCTACGAGCAGTACTTC. Translated, it gives CASDEAGLQPSYEQYF.